What follows are 19 T cell receptor beta chains derived from one specimen sequenced in a study of blood T cells in healthy people across ages. The second PCR ran roughly 6 to 11 cycles with a sample-barcoded 5' primer and J-beta primers. TCRdb recomputed calls from the 5' RACE reads with MiXCR, one row per CDR3 protein. The data contain about 1.6 million distinct CDR3 sequences, around 36% of them singletons. The specimen was blood. Source of these receptors: a woman aged 25 to 39 in good health.

Only a few counts were recorded for this clonotype. V is TRBV28 and J is TRBJ1-5, with 10 bases lining up with TRBD1. V lost 8 bases, J lost 1 base, and 8 bases stayed unmatched. The CDR3 covers 16 residues. Germline values: CDR1 MDHEN, CDR2 SYDVKM. The CDR3 region has the DNA TGTGCCAGCCGTCGGTGGGGACAGGGGAGCAATCAGCCCCAGCATTTT. Its translation: CASRRWGQGSNQPQHF.

The chain is built from TRBV27 and TRBJ2-1, with D perhaps TRBD1 (5 bases). Germline V lookup: CDR1 MNHEY, CDR2 SMNVEV (reference sequence). This CDR3 has 16 amino acids. V lost 5 bases, J lost 0 bases, and 14 bases lay in between. The CDR3 here is CASSSRRGHSYNEQFF. CDR3 nucleotides: TGTGCCAGCAGTAGCCGGCGCGGACACTCCTACAATGAGCAGTTCTTC.

This clonotype occurred a few times. CDR3 sequence (DNA): TGTGCCAGCACCAAAGCGGGGGGCACAGATACGCAGTATTTT. Translation: CASTKAGGTDTQYF. The V call is TRBV6-2 or TRBV6-3, the J call TRBJ2-3, with 8 bases matching TRBD2. Losses at the gene ends were 7 bases for V and 1 base for J; bases not matched to a gene: 4. CDR3 length: 14 amino acids. The germline V gene encodes CDR1 MNHEY and CDR2 SVGEGT.

This clonotype was detected only a few times. The V call is TRBV9, the J call TRBJ2-3, with a tentative D call TRBD2 (6 bases). In germline, CDR1 is SGDLS, CDR2 YYNGEE. The V end was cut by 0 bases, the J end by 4 bases, with 15 bases between. The CDR3 is made up of 16 amino acids. The CDR3 region is CASSVAFGSPPDTQYF. CDR3 coding DNA: TGTGCCAGCAGCGTAGCTTTCGGGAGCCCTCCAGATACGCAGTATTTT. Complete variable domain (other parts from reference TRBV9 and TRBJ2-3): DSGVTQTPKHLITATGQRVTLRCSPRSGDLSVYWYQQSLDQGLQFLIQYYNGEERAKGNILERFSAQQFPDLHSELNLSSLELGDSALYFCASSVAFGSPPDTQYFGPGTRLTVL.

The sample holds a few counts of this clonotype. The CDR3, as DNA: TGTGCCACCCCCGGACAGGGGGCAAATCTCCAGTACTTC. Encoded protein: CATPGQGANLQYF. V usage is TRBV24-1 and J usage is TRBJ2-5; 11 bases map to TRBD1. V lost 9 bases and J lost 10; bases outside the gene matches: 9. Per germline, CDR1 KGHDR and CDR2 SFDVKD. The CDR3 spans 13 residues.

This clonotype was seen more than once but under ten times. The J gene is TRBJ2-1, the V gene TRBV5-1; D is perhaps TRBD1 (6 bases). Trimming pared 4 bases from V and 9 bases from J, leaving 17 bases between. The CDR3 consists of 14 residues. From germline, CDR1 is SGHRS and CDR2 YFSETQ. DNA of the CDR3: TGCGCCAGCAGCACCAACAGGGCCCTGGGTGAGCAGTTCTTC. Protein sequence: CASSTNRALGEQFF. The entire variable domain, with the rest obtained from reference TRBV5-1 and TRBJ2-1, is as follows: KAGVTQTPRYLIKTRGQQVTLSCSPISGHRSVSWYQQTPGQGLQFLFEYFSETQRNKGNFPGRFSGRQFSNSRSEMNVSTLELGDSALYLCASSTNRALGEQFFGPGTRLTVL.

Concerning this clonotype itself: With a much larger clone just one base away, this may be a read error. This chain uses TRBV28 with TRBJ2-5; tentatively, D is TRBD2 (5 bases). Germline CDR1 and CDR2: MDHEN and SYDVKM. CDR3 length: 10 residues. Here the CDR3 reads CVSSGRTQYF. The CDR3, as DNA: TGTGTCAGCAGTGGGAGAACCCAGTACTTC.

This clonotype was detected ten times or more. The chain joins TRBV11-2 to TRBJ2-5; 12 positions agree with TRBD2. The junction had 12 bases not matched to a gene; V was cut back by 4 bases and J by 3 bases. The germline gives CDR1 SGHAT, CDR2 FQNNGV. This CDR3 is built from 18 residues. The DNA for the CDR3 is TGTGCCAGCAGCTCGCCACTCTGGACTAGCGGGAAGAAAGAGACCCAGTACTTC. Protein product: CASSSPLWTSGKKETQYF.

This clonotype was observed a handful of times. The rearrangement links TRBV10-3 to TRBJ1-1; D gene ambiguous. The germline V and J ends were trimmed by 1 base and 5 bases, with 17 bases remaining between them. The CDR3 covers 16 residues. Germline lookup yields CDR1 ENHRY and CDR2 SYGVKD. CDR3 loop: CAISELMGTRSTEAFF. The CDR3 DNA sequence: TGTGCCATCAGTGAGTTGATGGGCACGCGTTCGACTGAAGCTTTCTTT.

The J gene is TRBJ1-5, the V gene TRBV7-6; tentative D call: TRBD1 (5 bases). The CDR3 has 13 amino acids. CDR1 and CDR2 (germline): SGHVS, FNYEAQ. Trimming stripped 9 bases from V and 6 bases from J, with 15 bases between. The CDR3 region has the DNA TGTGCCAGGGGGGGGAGAGTAAGTCAGCCCCAGCATTTT. This codes for CARGGRVSQPQHF. The variable domain in full, with the rest retrieved from reference TRBV7-6 and TRBJ1-5, is GAGVSQSPRYKVTKRGQDVALRCDPISGHVSLYWYRQALGQGPEFLTYFNYEAQQDKSGLPNDRFSAERPEGSISTLTIQRTEQRDSAMYRCARGGRVSQPQHFGDGTRLSIL.

The chain joins TRBV7-9 to TRBJ1-2; 9 nucleotides agree with TRBD1. From germline, CDR1 is SEHNR and CDR2 FQNEAQ (reference sequence). CDR3 length equals 15 residues. The ends lost 4 bases at V and 0 bases at J; junction bases unmatched: 3. CDR3 amino acids: CASSSRTGANYGYTF. In DNA, the CDR3 is TGTGCCAGCAGCTCCCGGACAGGGGCTAACTATGGCTACACCTTC.

This clonotype was observed many times. J is TRBJ2-7 and V is TRBV6-1; D unresolved. CDR3 size: 12 residues. CDR1 and CDR2 (germline): MNHNS, SASEGT. With 6 bases removed from V and 4 bases from J, the gap between germline ends came to 10 bases. This CDR3 reads CASRGLRYEQYF. The CDR3 region has the DNA TGTGCCAGCAGGGGCCTAAGGTACGAGCAGTACTTC.

The genes are TRBV12-3 or TRBV12-4 and TRBJ2-7; D is perhaps TRBD1 (6 bases). CDR3 length: 13 amino acids. The V end was cut by 5 bases, the J end by 7 bases, with 15 bases between. CDR3 in DNA: TGTGCCAGCAGTCTAAACTCGGGACAAGAGCAGTACTTC. Residues: CASSLNSGQEQYF.

This clonotype was found a few times. The rearrangement uses TRBV20-1 and TRBJ2-1; possible D gene TRBD2, 6 bases. The CDR3 runs to 14 residues. The germline CDR1 and CDR2 sequences are DFQATT and SNEGSKA (reference sequence). The DNA for the CDR3 is TGCAGGACTAGTATTGGCCCGGGGGACAATGAGCAGTTCTTC. It codes for CRTSIGPGDNEQFF.

In this sample, this clonotype turned up a few times. The chain joins TRBV20-1 to TRBJ2-7; 12 bases are shared with TRBD2. After removal of 6 bases from V and 1 base from J, the junction contained 16 bases not matched to a gene. The CDR3 has 18 amino acids. Germline values: CDR1 DFQATT, CDR2 SNEGSKA (reference sequence). CDR3 nucleotide sequence: TGCAGTGCCAATTCGAACCAGGGACTAGCGGGTTTGTCCTACGAGCAGTACTTC. Its translation is CSANSNQGLAGLSYEQYF.

V gene TRBV2 combines with J gene TRBJ2-7; D ambiguous. The CDR3 has 14 amino acids. V dropped 7 bases and J dropped 2 bases, with 15 bases sitting between them. Germline V gene data show CDR1 as SNHLY and CDR2 as FYNNEI. The CDR3 DNA sequence: TGTGCCAGCATTTCTGTTTCGGGCACCTACGAGCAGTACTTC. Protein: CASISVSGTYEQYF.

Ten or more counts support this clonotype. This sequence joins TRBV24-1 and TRBJ2-1, with 10 bases lining up with TRBD2. Trimming cost V 5 bases and J 4 bases; bases outside gene matches: 7. The CDR3 has 16 amino acids. CDR1 and CDR2 from the germline V gene are KGHDR and SFDVKD. The CDR3 DNA sequence: TGTGCCACCAGTGGACCGGGGACTAGCGATTACAATGAGCAGTTCTTC. Protein sequence: CATSGPGTSDYNEQFF.

This clonotype has a handful of counts. J is TRBJ1-1 and V is TRBV29-1; D unclear. Germline V gene sequence: CDR1 SQVTM, CDR2 ANQGSEA. V dropped 5 bases and J dropped 4 bases, with 5 bases sitting between them. CDR3 length equals 10 residues. The CDR3 DNA sequence: TGCAGCGTTACAGCCACTGAAGCTTTCTTT. Encoded protein: CSVTATEAFF.

The V gene is TRBV4-1, the J gene TRBJ1-1; the match to TRBD1 covers 7 bases. V shed 3 bases and J 5 bases; nucleotides not matched to a gene: 9. CDR1 and CDR2 (germline): MGHRA, YSYEKL. The length of the CDR3 is 15 residues. The CDR3 DNA follows: TGCGCCAGCAGCCATGGAAGGACAGGTAGAACTGAAGCTTTCTTT. This gives the protein CASSHGRTGRTEAFF.